One and the same sample provided the 20 T cell receptor beta chains below, sequenced in a study of blood T cell repertoires in COVID-19. The assay was immunoSEQ multiplex PCR, and TCRdb's table has in-frame clones only and misses some. The sample contains approximately 190,000 clones, around 84% of which appear only once. Specimen: peripheral blood. The receptors were gathered from a human donor in a cohort sampled during active COVID-19.

V gene TRBV5-1 combines with J gene TRBJ2-3, with D possibly matching TRBD2 (5 bases). Per the germline V gene, CDR1 is SGHRS and CDR2 is YFSETQ. V was trimmed by 3 bases and J by 3 bases, leaving 11 bases between them. The CDR3 sequence is 14 residues long. The CDR3 sequence is CASSWTAATDTQYF. CDR3 DNA: TGCGCCAGCAGCTGGACTGCAGCTACAGATACGCAGTATTTT.

The genes are TRBV28 and TRBJ1-4; 8 bases are a match to TRBD1. CDR3 length equals 17 residues. Germline assignment: CDR1 MDHEN and CDR2 SYDVKM. Losses at the gene ends were 4 bases for V and 8 bases for J; bases not matched to a gene: 15. This CDR3 reads CASSSRPTGGGWEKLFF. The CDR3 DNA follows: TGTGCCAGCAGTTCCCGCCCCACAGGGGGTGGATGGGAAAAACTGTTTTTT.

This clone was seen at least ten times. The chain links TRBV7-6 to TRBJ2-2, with 8 bases matching TRBD2. V shed 1 base and J 1 base; nucleotides not matched to a gene: 5. CDR3 length: 17 residues. Per germline, CDR1 SGHVS and CDR2 FNYEAQ. The CDR3 DNA sequence: TGTGCCAGCAGCTTAGGGCCGCGGGGGGTGAACACCGGGGAGCTGTTTTTT. It encodes CASSLGPRGVNTGELFF.

Ten or more counts support this clone. CDR3 residues: CASSQSNRDSQPQHF. The CDR3 DNA reads TGCGCCAGCAGTCAAAGTAACAGGGATAGTCAGCCCCAGCATTTT. This chain connects TRBV10-2 to TRBJ1-5, with D possibly being TRBD1 (6 bases). V lost 5 bases and J lost 6, with 17 bases in between. The germline gives CDR1 WSHSY, CDR2 SAAADI. This CDR3 has 15 amino acids.

This clone showed up just once. This rearrangement joins TRBV5-1 to TRBJ2-3; 11 positions agree with TRBD1. This CDR3 has 18 residues. V gave up 4 bases and J gave up 0 bases; unmatched junction bases: 10. CDR1 SGHRS and CDR2 YFSETQ come from the germline V gene. In nucleotides, the CDR3 is TGCGCCAGCAGCCAGGGGACAGGGGGTAGTACTAGCACAGATACGCAGTATTTT. This encodes CASSQGTGGSTSTDTQYF.

This chain links TRBV5-8 with TRBJ2-1; weak D call: TRBD1 (6 bases). This CDR3 has 15 amino acids. The germline V and J ends were trimmed by 3 bases and 0 bases, with 10 bases remaining between them. Germline CDR1 is SGHTS and CDR2 is YDEGEE. CDR3 DNA sequence: TGTGCCAGCAGCTCGCCGACAGGCTCCTACAATGAGCAGTTCTTC. This sequence encodes CASSSPTGSYNEQFF.

The genes are TRBV5-5 and TRBJ1-5; D perhaps matches TRBD1 (6 bases). Germline V gene lookup returns CDR1 SGHKS and CDR2 YYEKEE (reference sequence). This CDR3 has 16 amino acids. The germline V and J ends were trimmed by 0 bases and 7 bases, with 17 bases remaining between them. The chain's CDR3 is CASSLGGQGVGQPQHF. For the CDR3, the DNA is TGTGCCAGCAGCTTGGGGGGGCAGGGTGTCGGACAGCCCCAGCATTTT. Supplemented by reference TRBV5-5 and TRBJ1-5, the full variable domain reads DAGVTQSPTHLIKTRGQQVTLRCSPISGHKSVSWYQQVLGQGPQFIFQYYEKEERGRGNFPDRFSARQFPNYSSELNVNALLLGDSALYLCASSLGGQGVGQPQHFGDGTRLSIL.

This chain connects TRBV2 to TRBJ1-5, with D possibly being TRBD1 (5 bases). The V and J ends lost 6 bases and 6 bases respectively, with 9 bases between them. CDR3 size: 12 residues. Germline V lookup: CDR1 SNHLY, CDR2 FYNNEI. DNA for the CDR3: TGTGCCAGCAGCCAGGGAAGTCAGCCCCAGCATTTT. It encodes CASSQGSQPQHF.

The V gene is TRBV19, the J gene TRBJ1-2; D not certain. V dropped 3 bases and J dropped 4 bases, with 9 bases sitting between them. The CDR3 runs 13 residues. In germline, CDR1 is LNHDA, CDR2 SQIVND (reference sequence). CDR3 amino acids: CASSMGEFYGYTF. The CDR3 DNA reads TGTGCCAGTAGTATGGGCGAATTCTATGGCTACACCTTC. Based on the CDR3 plus reference TRBV19 and TRBJ1-2, the full variable domain is DGGITQSPKYLFRKEGQNVTLSCEQNLNHDAMYWYRQDPGQGLRLIYYSQIVNDFQKGDIAEGYSVSREKKESFPLTVTSAQKNPTAFYLCASSMGEFYGYTFGSGTRLTVV.

V and J are TRBV24-1 and TRBJ1-4, with D possibly being TRBD1 (5 bases). This CDR3 contains 13 residues. Trimming left V 3 bases short and J 10 bases short, with 11 bases between. CDR1 is KGHDR and CDR2 is SFDVKD in the germline V gene. DNA of the CDR3: TGTGCCACCAGTGATGGGGCCTCGCGAAAACTGTTTTTT. This translates into CATSDGASRKLFF.

This clone was seen once. The rearrangement uses TRBV5-6 and TRBJ1-2; possible D gene TRBD1, 5 bases. From germline, CDR1 is SGHDT and CDR2 YYEEEE. Trimming stripped 4 bases from V and 7 bases from J, with 20 bases between. The CDR3 contains 15 residues. The CDR3 sequence is CASSGRVGWTGGYTF. The CDR3 DNA follows: TGTGCCAGCAGCGGCAGGGTAGGGTGGACGGGTGGCTACACCTTC.

This clone was seen only once. The rearrangement uses TRBV5-1 and TRBJ2-6, with D possibly matching TRBD1 (6 bases). This CDR3 has 15 amino acids. V shed 4 bases and J shed 1 base, with 9 bases lying between them. Germline lookup yields CDR1 SGHRS and CDR2 YFSETQ. The DNA of the CDR3 is TGCGCCAGCAGCCGGACAGAATCTGGGGCCAACGTCCTGACTTTC. Residues: CASSRTESGANVLTF.

This chain links TRBV5-6 with TRBJ1-1; D is perhaps TRBD1 (5 bases). The CDR3 extends over 13 amino acids. Germline-derived CDR1 and CDR2 are SGHDT and YYEEEE. Trimming cost V 0 bases and J 8 bases, with 11 bases left between them. For the CDR3, the DNA is TGTGCCAGCAGCTTGGACAGGCGTGCCGAAGCTTTCTTT. It encodes CASSLDRRAEAFF.

In this sample, this clone turned up a few times. CDR3 region: CASSPSTGNNSPLHF. DNA for the CDR3: TGCGCCAGCAGTCCATCGACGGGGAATAATTCACCCCTCCACTTT. The genes are TRBV5-1 and TRBJ1-6; D gene unclear. Trimming removed 5 bases from V and 5 bases from J, with 14 bases in between. Looked up from germline, CDR1 is SGHRS and CDR2 is YFSETQ. This CDR3 comprises 15 residues.

CDR3 nucleotides: TGTGCCAGCAGCCAAATAGCGGGGGGTGACCAGACCCAGTACTTC. It specifies CASSQIAGGDQTQYF. The chain recombines TRBV14 with TRBJ2-5; TRBD2 aligns across 10 bases. The CDR3 is made up of 15 amino acids. After removal of 2 bases from V and 6 bases from J, the junction contained 6 bases not matched to a gene. Germline values: CDR1 SGHDN, CDR2 FVKESK. Looking up the rest from reference TRBV14 and TRBJ2-5 gives the full variable domain: EAGVTQFPSHSVIEKGQTVTLRCDPISGHDNLYWYRRVMGKEIKFLLHFVKESKQDESGMPNNRFLAERTGGTYSTLKVQPAELEDSGVYFCASSQIAGGDQTQYFGPGTRLLVL.

V usage is TRBV4-2 and J usage is TRBJ1-4, with 7 nucleotides matching TRBD1. The CDR3 length is 14 residues. The V and J ends lost 5 bases and 4 bases, in that order; junction bases with no gene match: 4. Germline loops: CDR1 LGHNA, CDR2 YNFKEQ. This CDR3 is CASSYRQGNEKLFF. The CDR3 nucleotides read TGTGCCAGCAGCTATAGACAGGGTAATGAAAAACTGTTTTTT.

The chain recombines TRBV10-3 with TRBJ1-2, with D possibly TRBD1 on 6 matching bases. This CDR3 region has 14 residues. With 4 bases removed from V and 7 bases from J, the gap between germline ends came to 16 bases. Germline V gene sequence: CDR1 ENHRY, CDR2 SYGVKD. The CDR3 nucleotides read TGTGCCATCAGTGGATCCAGGGGTGGGCTTGGCTACACCTTC. It translates to CAISGSRGGLGYTF.

The J gene is TRBJ1-2, the V gene TRBV29-1; D gene uncertain. Trimming pared 4 bases from V and 3 bases from J, leaving 3 bases between. The CDR3 extends over 10 amino acids. CDR1 is SQVTM and CDR2 is ANQGSEA in the germline V gene. CDR3 sequence (DNA): TGCAGCGTTGCAGACTATGGCTACACCTTC. As protein: CSVADYGYTF.

Here the CDR3 DNA reads TGCGCCAGCAGCTCGACCATCACAGGGGACGGCTACACCTTC. Residues: CASSSTITGDGYTF. The chain carries TRBV5-1 and TRBJ1-2, with TRBD1 identical over 7 bases. V lost 3 bases, J lost 8 bases, and 10 bases stayed unmatched. The CDR3 totals 14 residues. Germline values: CDR1 SGHRS, CDR2 YFSETQ.

The chain couples TRBV27 to TRBJ2-3; 7 bases map to TRBD2. J lost 0 bases, V lost 6 bases, and 3 bases had no gene match. The CDR3 sequence is 14 residues long. CDR1 and CDR2 from the germline V gene are MNHEY and SMNVEV (reference sequence). CDR3 coding DNA: TGTGCCAGCAGGCGGGAGAGCAGCACAGATACGCAGTATTTT. The encoded protein is CASRRESSTDTQYF.